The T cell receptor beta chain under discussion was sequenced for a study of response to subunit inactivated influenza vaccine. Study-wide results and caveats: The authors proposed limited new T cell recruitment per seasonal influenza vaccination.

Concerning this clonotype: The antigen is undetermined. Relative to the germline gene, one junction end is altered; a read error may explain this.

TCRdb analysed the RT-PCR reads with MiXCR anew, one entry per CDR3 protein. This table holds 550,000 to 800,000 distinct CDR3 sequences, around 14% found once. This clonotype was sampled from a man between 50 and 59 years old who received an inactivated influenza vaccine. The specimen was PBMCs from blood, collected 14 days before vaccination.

DNA for the CDR3: TGCGCCAGCAGCGCGGGACTCAACTCTGGAAAATTGTTC. Translated: CASSAGLNSGKLF. The chain combines TRBV5-1 with TRBJ2-5; D might be TRBD2 (6 bases). Germline CDR1 is SGHRS and CDR2 is YFSETQ. The CDR3 loop spans 13 amino acids. Looking up the rest from reference TRBV5-1 and TRBJ2-5 gives the full variable domain: KAGVTQTPRYLIKTRGQQVTLSCSPISGHRSVSWYQQTPGQGLQFLFEYFSETQRNKGNFPGRFSGRQFSNSRSEMNVSTLELGDSALYLCASSAGLNSGKLFGPGTRLLVL.